These 32 T cell receptor beta chains originate from one sample sequenced in a study of a mutant IDH1 vaccine in newly diagnosed glioma. Sequenced by immunoSEQ multiplex PCR; TCRdb stores in-frame clones only, minus some. The data show around 94,000 clones, roughly 91% seen once. The time point is: week 47, end of study. Topical imiquimod was applied with each vaccine dose, which held 300 ug of mutant IDH1 20-mer peptide. Which antigens these TCRs recognize remains unknown. The sequencing here drew on PBMCs, taken from a glioma patient whose treatment included an IDH1 peptide vaccine. Receptor source: a woman aged 50 to 65 with glioma.

This clone was counted once. The chain joins TRBV5-1 to TRBJ2-5, with 11 positions matching TRBD1. CDR3 size: 14 residues. The trim removed 5 bases at V and 4 bases at J, leaving 4 bases unmatched. Germline CDR1 reads SGHRS; CDR2 reads YFSETQ. CDR3 protein: CASRRTGGGETQYF. As DNA, the CDR3 is TGCGCCAGCAGACGGACAGGGGGCGGAGAGACCCAGTACTTC.

The chain links TRBV6-5 to TRBJ1-5; D unresolved. CDR1 and CDR2 from the germline V gene are MNHEY and SVGAGI. V was shortened by 8 bases and J by 4 bases, with 9 bases between the two germline ends. The CDR3 loop spans 12 amino acids. The CDR3 here is CASGLGNQPQHF. The CDR3 region has the DNA TGTGCCAGCGGGTTGGGGAATCAGCCCCAGCATTTT.

This chain joins TRBV7-9 and TRBJ2-7; 8 bases map to TRBD1. The CDR3 loop spans 12 amino acids. Germline values: CDR1 SEHNR, CDR2 FQNEAQ (reference sequence). With V trimmed by 5 bases and J by 5 bases, 2 bases remained unmatched. CDR3 DNA: TGTGCCAGCAGCGCGGACAGGGACGAGCAGTACTTC. Translating it yields CASSADRDEQYF.

This chain links TRBV19 with TRBJ2-3, with 10 bases aligning to TRBD2. The CDR3 covers 15 residues. Germline-derived CDR1 and CDR2 are LNHDA and SQIVND (reference sequence). V trimming: 5 bases; J trimming: 4 bases; junction bases outside the gene matches: 6. CDR3 amino acids: CASSFLAGVPDTQYF. The CDR3 DNA is TGTGCCAGTAGTTTCCTAGCGGGAGTCCCAGATACGCAGTATTTT.

The chain employs TRBV6-6 and TRBJ2-1; D is perhaps TRBD1 (7 bases). The CDR3 has 13 residues. CDR1 is MNHNY and CDR2 is SVGAGI in the germline V gene (reference sequence). Trimming removed 8 bases at V and 5 bases at J, with 13 bases between. CDR3 amino acids: CASGGGTHNEQFF. CDR3 DNA: TGTGCCAGCGGAGGGGGCACTCACAATGAGCAGTTCTTC.

The genes are TRBV18 and TRBJ2-2; D is uncertain. From germline, CDR1 is KGHSH and CDR2 LQKENI. CDR3 length equals 13 residues. Trimming removed 6 bases at V and 3 bases at J, with 8 bases between. The CDR3 nucleotides read TGTGCCAGCTCCGCGGTCGACACCGGGGAGCTGTTTTTT. It encodes CASSAVDTGELFF. The whole variable domain, remainder taken from reference TRBV18 and TRBJ2-2, is NAGVMQNPRHLVRRRGQEARLRCSPMKGHSHVYWYRQLPEEGLKFMVYLQKENIIDESGMPKERFSAEFPKEGPSILRIQQVVRGDSAAYFCASSAVDTGELFFGEGSRLTVL.

This clone was counted between two and nine times. The rearrangement joins TRBV7-6 to TRBJ1-1; TRBD1 is a possible D gene (6 bases). Germline loops: CDR1 SGHVS, CDR2 FNYEAQ. Trimming took off 5 bases at V and 1 base at J, with 8 bases between the two ends. The CDR3 has 13 amino acids. CDR3 in amino acids: CASSQTGNTEAFF. As DNA, the CDR3 is TGTGCCAGCAGCCAGACAGGGAACACTGAAGCTTTCTTT. Looking up the rest from reference TRBV7-6 and TRBJ1-1 gives the full variable domain: GAGVSQSPRYKVTKRGQDVALRCDPISGHVSLYWYRQALGQGPEFLTYFNYEAQQDKSGLPNDRFSAERPEGSISTLTIQRTEQRDSAMYRCASSQTGNTEAFFGQGTRLTVV.

This chain links TRBV6-6 with TRBJ1-1; D is undetermined. The CDR3 has 13 amino acids. Deletions cut 9 bases from V and 3 bases from J, with 14 bases between. In germline, CDR1 is MNHNY, CDR2 SVGAGI (reference sequence). The CDR3 DNA follows: TGTGCCAGTCGACGGACGGAAGACACTGAAGCTTTCTTT. This gives the protein CASRRTEDTEAFF.

The CDR3 nucleotides read TGTGCCAGCAGCTTTCAGGGACAGGGAGATGGCTACACCTTC. Its protein product is CASSFQGQGDGYTF. This chain uses TRBV14 with TRBJ1-2; 9 bases map to TRBD1. V shed 5 bases and J 6 bases; nucleotides not matched to a gene: 7. Germline lookup yields CDR1 SGHDN and CDR2 FVKESK. The CDR3 covers 14 residues.

The chain combines TRBV28 with TRBJ1-1, with D perhaps TRBD1 (5 bases). The CDR3 runs to 12 residues. CDR1 is MDHEN, CDR2 SYDVKM, per germline. V lost 5 bases to trimming and J lost 10 bases, with 14 bases between them. The CDR3 here is CASSVRVSRAFF. The CDR3 nucleotides read TGTGCCAGCAGTGTCAGGGTATCGAGAGCTTTCTTT.

The chain is built from TRBV6-5 and TRBJ2-2; the match to TRBD1 covers 7 bases. Looked up from germline, CDR1 is MNHEY and CDR2 is SVGAGI. This CDR3 has 15 amino acids. Trimming at V came to 6 bases and at J to 5 bases, leaving 9 bases not matched to a gene. The CDR3 region is CASSRDRVSTGELFF. CDR3 DNA sequence: TGTGCCAGCAGCCGTGACAGGGTTTCTACCGGGGAGCTGTTTTTT.

The V gene is TRBV16, the J gene TRBJ2-7; D gene uncertain. V shed 4 bases and J shed 4 bases, with 14 bases lying between them. The CDR3 runs 14 residues. The germline CDR1 and CDR2 sequences are KGHSY and FQNENV. CDR3 nucleotides: TGTGCCAGCAGCCTCCTGGGCCCGTCTTACGAGCAGTACTTC. This gives the protein CASSLLGPSYEQYF.

This chain connects TRBV28 to TRBJ2-7; TRBD2 matches 9 bases. V shed 6 bases, J shed 2 bases, and the junction held 8 bases outside the gene matches. In germline, CDR1 is MDHEN, CDR2 SYDVKM. This CDR3 is 15 amino acids long. The CDR3 bases are TGTGCCAGCAGAAGTGATGGGACTAGCACCTACGAGCAGTACTTC. Translation: CASRSDGTSTYEQYF.

The chain joins TRBV30 to TRBJ2-1; D tentatively fits TRBD1 or TRBD2 (5 bases each). V lost 1 base, J lost 0 bases, and 7 bases lay in between. From germline, CDR1 is GTSNPN and CDR2 SVGIG (reference sequence). The CDR3 is made up of 14 amino acids. DNA of the CDR3: TGTGCCTGGAGTGGAGGGGTCTCCTACAATGAGCAGTTCTTC. Translation: CAWSGGVSYNEQFF.

The table lists this clone with a count of one. The CDR3 loop is CASSYNKLTEAFF. The CDR3 DNA follows: TGTGCCAGCAGTTATAACAAGCTCACTGAAGCTTTCTTT. The chain links TRBV6-5 to TRBJ1-1; D remains unclear. Trimming left V 3 bases short and J 4 bases short, with 9 bases between. The CDR3 runs 13 residues. CDR1 and CDR2 from the germline V gene are MNHEY and SVGAGI.

A single count supports this clone. The gene calls are TRBV7-3 and TRBJ1-1; D remains ambiguous. Germline assignment: CDR1 SGHTA and CDR2 FQGTGA. The CDR3 spans 13 residues. Trimming pared 5 bases from V and 3 bases from J, leaving 10 bases between. DNA of the CDR3: TGTGCCAGCAGCAAGGTCGGGGACACTGAAGCTTTCTTT. This translates into CASSKVGDTEAFF. The whole variable domain, filled in from reference TRBV7-3 and TRBJ1-1, reads GAGVSQTPSNKVTEKGKYVELRCDPISGHTALYWYRQSLGQGPEFLIYFQGTGAADDSGLPNDRFFAVRPEGSVSTLKIQRTERGDSAVYLCASSKVGDTEAFFGQGTRLTVV.

This clone was observed a few times. V usage is TRBV7-9 and J usage is TRBJ1-1; D may be TRBD1 (5 bases). The CDR3 length is 11 residues. V dropped 4 bases and J dropped 8 bases, with 8 bases sitting between them. Germline lookup yields CDR1 SEHNR and CDR2 FQNEAQ (reference sequence). The CDR3 region has the DNA TGTGCCAGCAGCTCAGGGAGCGAAGCTTTCTTT. Encoded protein: CASSSGSEAFF.

CDR3 amino acids: CASSRTGRTGQRYEQYF. The CDR3 DNA is TGTGCCAGCAGCCGAACCGGCAGGACAGGGCAGCGCTACGAGCAGTACTTC. V and J are TRBV27 and TRBJ2-7, with TRBD1 matching over 8 bases. The CDR3 runs 17 residues. The ends lost 6 bases at V and 3 bases at J; junction bases unmatched: 16. CDR1 MNHEY and CDR2 SMNVEV come from the germline V gene (reference sequence).

This clone has a single count. The genes are TRBV2 and TRBJ2-1; 11 bases align to TRBD2. CDR1 is SNHLY and CDR2 is FYNNEI in the germline V gene. The CDR3 totals 16 residues. V lost 4 bases, J lost 6 bases, and 8 bases stayed unmatched. The CDR3 spells CASSGETSGMFNEQFF. The CDR3 DNA follows: TGTGCCAGCAGTGGGGAGACTAGCGGGATGTTCAATGAGCAGTTCTTC.

This chain joins TRBV7-8 and TRBJ2-3, with D uncertain. The V end lost 4 bases, the J end lost 5 bases, and 13 bases lay between the germline ends. The CDR3 runs 14 residues. Looked up from germline, CDR1 is SGHVS and CDR2 is FQNEAQ. CDR3: CASSSTESEDTQYF. The CDR3 bases are TGTGCCAGCAGCTCCACGGAATCGGAAGATACGCAGTATTTT.

V gene TRBV27 combines with J gene TRBJ2-7; TRBD2 might be the D (6 bases). From germline, CDR1 is MNHEY and CDR2 SMNVEV (reference sequence). With 2 bases removed from V and 0 bases from J, the gap between germline ends came to 11 bases. The CDR3 spans 15 residues. CDR3 region: CASSLDAGSSYEQYF. The CDR3 nucleotides are TGTGCCAGCAGTTTAGATGCCGGGAGCTCCTACGAGCAGTACTTC.

This chain links TRBV2 with TRBJ1-2, with a weak D call TRBD1 (6 bases). The germline V gene encodes CDR1 SNHLY and CDR2 FYNNEI. Trimming stripped 5 bases from V and 3 bases from J, with 13 bases between. The CDR3 has 14 amino acids. The CDR3 DNA follows: TGTGCCAGCAGTACCGACAGGCGCTACTATGGCTACACCTTC. It encodes CASSTDRRYYGYTF. The full variable domain, in which reference TRBV2 and TRBJ1-2 provide the parts outside the CDR3, is EPEVTQTPSHQVTQMGQEVILRCVPISNHLYFYWYRQILGQKVEFLVSFYNNEISEKSEIFDDQFSVERPDGSNFTLKIRSTKLEDSAMYFCASSTDRRYYGYTFGSGTRLTVV.

V and J are TRBV19 and TRBJ2-7, with TRBD1 matching over 7 bases. CDR1 is LNHDA, CDR2 SQIVND, per germline (reference sequence). With 0 bases clipped from V and 3 bases from J, the junction kept 8 bases outside the gene matches. The CDR3 covers 16 residues. The CDR3 here is CASSIDLEDRIYEQYF. CDR3 in DNA: TGTGCCAGTAGTATAGATCTGGAGGACAGGATCTACGAGCAGTACTTC.

The rearrangement uses TRBV27 and TRBJ1-1; 10 bases match TRBD1. This CDR3 region has 15 residues. The V segment lost 3 bases and the J segment 1 base; nucleotides outside the gene matches: 2. Per the germline V gene, CDR1 is MNHEY and CDR2 is SMNVEV (reference sequence). CDR3: CASSLRTGGNTEAFF. For the CDR3, the DNA is TGTGCCAGCAGTTTGAGGACAGGGGGGAACACTGAAGCTTTCTTT.

This chain joins TRBV29-1 and TRBJ2-5; the D is unclear. From germline, CDR1 is SQVTM and CDR2 ANQGSEA. The CDR3 has 12 residues. V shed 7 bases and J shed 3 bases, with 12 bases lying between them. The CDR3 coding sequence is TGCAGCGGCGAAGGTGGTAAAGAGACCCAGTACTTC. Translating gives CSGEGGKETQYF.

The chain joins TRBV5-1 to TRBJ2-3; weak D call: TRBD2 (6 bases). Deletions cut 2 bases from V and 6 bases from J, with 10 bases between. The CDR3 has 13 amino acids. CDR1 is SGHRS, CDR2 YFSETQ, per germline. CDR3 loop: CASSFWGRDTQYF. CDR3 DNA: TGCGCCAGCAGCTTTTGGGGGAGGGATACGCAGTATTTT.

The chain couples TRBV28 to TRBJ1-4, with 8 bases identical to TRBD1. The V segment lost 5 bases and the J segment 3 bases; nucleotides outside the gene matches: 5. The CDR3 spans 15 residues. Per the germline V gene, CDR1 is MDHEN and CDR2 is SYDVKM. Written as DNA, the CDR3 is TGTGCCAGCAGTGATGGACAGGGACCTAATGAAAAACTGTTTTTT. This encodes CASSDGQGPNEKLFF. The full variable domain, its missing parts supplied by reference TRBV28 and TRBJ1-4, is DVKVTQSSRYLVKRTGEKVFLECVQDMDHENMFWYRQDPGLGLRLIYFSYDVKMKEKGDIPEGYSVSREKKERFSLILESASTNQTSMYLCASSDGQGPNEKLFFGSGTQLSVL.

The J gene is TRBJ1-2, the V gene TRBV7-2; maybe TRBD1 (5 bases). Germline CDR1 and CDR2: SGHTA and FQGNSA. CDR3 size: 15 residues. Trimming cost V 5 bases and J 1 base, with 14 bases left between them. DNA for the CDR3: TGTGCCAGCAGCCTAACAGGCAATAATAACTATGGCTACACCTTC. It codes for CASSLTGNNNYGYTF.

The rearrangement joins TRBV5-1 to TRBJ2-7, with D possibly being TRBD2 (6 bases). There are 12 residues in the CDR3. From germline, CDR1 is SGHRS and CDR2 YFSETQ. V lost 4 bases to trimming and J lost 9 bases, with 14 bases between them. Here the CDR3 reads CASSLNSGGQYF. CDR3 bases: TGCGCCAGCAGCCTGAATAGCGGTGGGCAGTACTTC.

The chain has TRBV27 and TRBJ2-7, with D possibly being TRBD2 (5 bases). CDR1 is MNHEY, CDR2 SMNVEV, per germline (reference sequence). Trimming left V 5 bases short and J 2 bases short, with 10 bases between. CDR3 length equals 13 residues. The CDR3: CASSAGRPYEQYF. The CDR3 DNA sequence: TGTGCCAGCAGTGCGGGTCGTCCCTACGAGCAGTACTTC.

The chain is built from TRBV27 and TRBJ1-5; TRBD1 agrees at 10 bases. The trim removed 5 bases at V and 4 bases at J, leaving 5 bases unmatched. The length of the CDR3 is 15 residues. Germline loops: CDR1 MNHEY, CDR2 SMNVEV (reference sequence). DNA of the CDR3: TGTGCCAGCAGTCCCGGGACAGGGGTTAATCAGCCCCAGCATTTT. As protein: CASSPGTGVNQPQHF.

The CDR3 DNA is TGTGCCAGCAACCTGGGAGGGGACAAAGGTTCCTACGAGCAGTACTTC. Encoded protein: CASNLGGDKGSYEQYF. The gene calls are TRBV11-3 and TRBJ2-7, with a possible D match to TRBD2 (7 bases). This CDR3 comprises 16 residues. V lost 7 bases and J 1 base, leaving 20 bases between the germline ends. CDR1 is SGHNT, CDR2 YENEEA, per germline.